This T cell receptor beta chain was observed in a study of T-cell memory formation after mild COVID-19. MiXCR was run by TCRdb on the 5' RACE reads, yielding one entry per CDR3 protein. The sample lists approximately 440,000 distinct CDR3 sequences; around 20% were seen once. A note on this clonotype: Antigen unknown.

This CDR3 region has 16 residues. J was trimmed by 1 base and V by 4 bases; bases with no gene match: 9. Germline V lookup: CDR1 LGHDT, CDR2 YNNKEL (reference sequence). Study outcomes and limitations: Some SARS-CoV-2-responding clones were already detected in memory before infection.

This TCR came from an adult woman who had mild COVID-19 (a few samples of this study predate the infection). Cell type and time point are not known. Sequencing used PBMCs or a T cell subset sorted from them (not recorded which). The chain joins TRBV3-1 to TRBJ2-7; 8 bases align to TRBD1. This CDR3 is CASSLASRTGSYEQYF. CDR3 bases: TGTGCCAGCAGCCTTGCGTCCAGGACAGGGTCCTACGAGCAGTACTTC.